This TCR beta chain was captured in a study of blood T cell repertoires in COVID-19. Turning to the study itself: The United States, Italy and Spain provided the acute and convalescent COVID-19 samples. From T cells, B-cell-depleted T cells, or PBMCs came the material, which was cDNA or gDNA.

Under the authors' procedure: Amplification of reference gene primers provided the estimated nucleated cell counts. Repertoires were generated with immunoSEQ multiplex PCR, while TCRdb's copy carries only in-frame clones and drops some. V and J calls plus clone size are reproduced from that table; the DNA served to infer D and trimming. The top ten hold more than 0.9% of the sample, which has 100,000 to 150,000 clones, 88% seen once. CDR1 and CDR2 (germline): LNHNV, YYDKDF (reference sequence). V lost 8 bases to trimming and J lost 7 bases; unmatched junction nucleotides: 6. The CDR3 runs 13 residues.

This TCR was recovered from a woman of 80 years or more with acute or convalescent COVID-19. Sequenced material: peripheral blood. This chain links TRBV15 with TRBJ2-1; 9 positions agree with TRBD1. In nucleotides, the CDR3 is TGTGCCACCGGGACAGGGTTTACGAATGAGCAGTTCTTC. Translated, it gives CATGTGFTNEQFF.